These 12 T cell receptor beta chains share one sample of origin, sequenced in a study of technical replicates of blood from a handful of donors. The data were produced by immunoSEQ multiplex PCR, yet TCRdb's version contains in-frame clones alone and is incomplete. The sample contains tens of thousands of clones, 96% of which appear only once. Sequenced material: T cells isolated from PBMCs. All receptors derive from a human donor in good health.

This chain links TRBV7-9 with TRBJ1-1, with D possibly TRBD1 on 5 matching bases. Germline V CDR1 and CDR2: SEHNR, FQNEAQ (reference sequence). There are 14 residues in the CDR3. The germline V and J ends were trimmed by 6 bases and 7 bases, with 18 bases remaining between them. The chain's CDR3 is CASRRTGLSDEAFF. The CDR3 DNA is TGTGCCAGCAGGAGAACAGGTTTAAGTGATGAAGCTTTCTTT.

This chain links TRBV6-1 with TRBJ2-7; D remains unclear. The CDR3 consists of 14 residues. The V gene's germline CDR1 is MNHNS and CDR2 SASEGT. Trimming took 1 base from V and 3 from J, leaving 10 bases between them. The CDR3 loop is CASSEVEQNYEQYF. In DNA form, the CDR3 reads TGTGCCAGCAGTGAAGTAGAACAGAACTACGAGCAGTACTTC.

The gene calls are TRBV4-1 and TRBJ1-4, with 7 positions matching TRBD1. The CDR3 covers 16 residues. The junction had 5 bases not matched to a gene; V was cut back by 0 bases and J by 4 bases. CDR1 is MGHRA, CDR2 YSYEKL, per germline. The CDR3 DNA reads TGCGCCAGCAGCCAAGAGGTGGCAGGGGGTAATGAAAAACTGTTTTTT. As protein: CASSQEVAGGNEKLFF.

The CDR3, as DNA: TGTGCCAGCAGTTCATGGGGGCGAGGCGGGGAGCTGTTTTTT. As protein: CASSSWGRGGELFF. The V and J genes are TRBV28 and TRBJ2-2, with D possibly being TRBD1 (6 bases). The germline gives CDR1 MDHEN, CDR2 SYDVKM. V was cut by 4 bases and J by 7 bases, with 13 bases left in between. This CDR3 has 14 residues.

The chain couples TRBV4-3 to TRBJ2-1; 8 bases are a match to TRBD2. With V trimmed by 0 bases and J by 5 bases, 3 bases remained unmatched. Germline CDR1 reads LGHNA; CDR2 reads YSLEER. CDR3 length: 15 residues. CDR3 region: CASSQEGLVDNEQFF. CDR3 bases: TGCGCCAGCAGCCAAGAGGGACTAGTAGACAATGAGCAGTTCTTC.

This chain joins TRBV28 and TRBJ1-2, with 7 bases matching TRBD1. Unmatched junction bases numbered 5, after V lost 3 bases and J lost 4 bases. Germline V gives CDR1 MDHEN, CDR2 SYDVKM. The CDR3 length is 14 residues. The CDR3 bases are TGTGCCAGCAGTTTGGCAGGGGGTGCCTATGGCTACACCTTC. Its translation is CASSLAGGAYGYTF.

V is TRBV11-2 and J is TRBJ2-7; TRBD2 matches at 12 bases. The CDR3 covers 17 residues. CDR1 and CDR2 (germline): SGHAT, FQNNGV. Unmatched junction bases numbered 8, after V lost 5 bases and J lost 0 bases. This CDR3 reads CASSPRTSGTSSYEQYF. The DNA for the CDR3 is TGTGCCAGCAGCCCCAGGACTAGCGGGACAAGCTCCTACGAGCAGTACTTC.

This chain joins TRBV9 and TRBJ2-2, with TRBD2 identical over 14 bases. CDR3 length equals 16 residues. In germline, CDR1 is SGDLS, CDR2 YYNGEE. Germline trimming cut 2 bases from V and 8 bases from J; bases unmatched to any gene: 5. The CDR3 nucleotides read TGTGCCAGCAGCGTCGGACTAGCGGGAGGAGGGGGGGAGCTGTTTTTT. This sequence encodes CASSVGLAGGGGELFF.

The chain employs TRBV11-3 and TRBJ2-7; D is perhaps TRBD1 (6 bases). Germline CDR1 reads SGHNT; CDR2 reads YENEEA. V was pared by 4 bases and J by 2 bases, with 12 bases between. The CDR3 loop spans 14 amino acids. CDR3 coding DNA: TGTGCCAGCAGCTCATCGGGACACCCCTACGAGCAGTACTTC. It specifies CASSSSGHPYEQYF.

This clone was counted a single time. The same CDR3 can be traced to other DNA sequences in this sample. CDR3: CASSYAGPTYEQYF. The DNA for the CDR3 is TGTGCCAGCAGTTACGCGGGACCGACCTACGAGCAGTACTTC. This chain uses TRBV6-5 with TRBJ2-7, with a tentative D call TRBD2 (6 bases). Looked up from germline, CDR1 is MNHEY and CDR2 is SVGAGI. CDR3 size: 14 residues. V lost 2 bases to trimming and J lost 2 bases, with 10 bases between them.

The chain carries TRBV27 and TRBJ2-5; a possible D gene is TRBD2 (6 bases). CDR1 MNHEY and CDR2 SMNVEV come from the germline V gene (reference sequence). The CDR3 has 13 residues. The V end lost 3 bases, the J end lost 5 bases, and 10 bases lay between the germline ends. CDR3 nucleotides: TGTGCCAGCAGTTTCGGGGGAGGTGAGACCCAGTACTTC. It is translated as CASSFGGGETQYF.

The V and J genes are TRBV2 and TRBJ1-2; 7 bases agree with TRBD1. J gave up 2 bases and V 6 bases, and 3 bases lay outside the gene matches. The length of the CDR3 is 13 residues. Germline CDR1 SNHLY, CDR2 FYNNEI. The CDR3 DNA sequence: TGTGCCAGCAGGGGGACAGAGAACTATGGCTACACCTTC. Protein product: CASRGTENYGYTF.